The clone carrying this T cell receptor (beta chain) was counted at least ten times. The length of the CDR3 is 14 residues. V shed 6 bases and J shed 2 bases, with 13 bases lying between them. Germline V gene data show CDR1 as ENHRY and CDR2 as SYGVKD. The sample belongs to a study of regulatory T cells in long-lasting Graves disease. About the research overall: Antithyroid drug exposure in newly diagnosed Graves' patients had lasted under 3 months.

Noted time point: newly diagnosed GD, antithyroid drugs for less than 3 months. PBMC-extracted RNA yielded the TCR library. Sequencing libraries for TCR beta were prepared with iRepertoire HTBI primers and Arm-PCR of CDR3 regions. Each CDR3 protein is one row after TCRdb ran MiXCR on the multiplex PCR reads. This sample yields approximately 400,000 distinct CDR3 sequences, of which less than 20% are seen a single time; roughly 20% belongs to the top ten. The chain links TRBV10-3 to TRBJ1-1; D unresolved. Sequenced material: peripheral blood mononuclear cells (PBMCs), taken at new diagnosis, from a patient treated with antithyroid drugs. This clonotype was sampled from a female donor with Graves disease. This chain's CDR3 is CAISVEGPNTEAFF. In DNA form, the CDR3 reads TGTGCCATCAGCGTCGAGGGCCCAAACACTGAAGCTTTCTTT.